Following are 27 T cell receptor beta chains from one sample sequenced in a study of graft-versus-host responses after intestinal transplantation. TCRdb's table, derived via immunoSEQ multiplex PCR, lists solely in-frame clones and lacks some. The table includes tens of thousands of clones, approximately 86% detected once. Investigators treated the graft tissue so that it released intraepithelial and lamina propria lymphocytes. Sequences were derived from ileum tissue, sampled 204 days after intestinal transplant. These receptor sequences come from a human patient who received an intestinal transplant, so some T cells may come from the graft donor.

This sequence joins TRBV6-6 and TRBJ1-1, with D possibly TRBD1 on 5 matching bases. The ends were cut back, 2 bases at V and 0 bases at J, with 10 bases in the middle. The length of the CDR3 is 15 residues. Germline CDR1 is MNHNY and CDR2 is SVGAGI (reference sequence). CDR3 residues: CASSYASGLNTEAFF. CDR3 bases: TGTGCCAGCAGTTACGCTTCGGGGCTGAACACTGAAGCTTTCTTT.

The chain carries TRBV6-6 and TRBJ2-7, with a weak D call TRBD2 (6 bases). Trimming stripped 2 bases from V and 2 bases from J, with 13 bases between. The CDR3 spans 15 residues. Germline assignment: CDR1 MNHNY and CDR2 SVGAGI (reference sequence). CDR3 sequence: CASSYPPGVPYEQYF. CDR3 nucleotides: TGTGCCAGCAGTTACCCTCCGGGAGTACCCTACGAGCAGTACTTC.

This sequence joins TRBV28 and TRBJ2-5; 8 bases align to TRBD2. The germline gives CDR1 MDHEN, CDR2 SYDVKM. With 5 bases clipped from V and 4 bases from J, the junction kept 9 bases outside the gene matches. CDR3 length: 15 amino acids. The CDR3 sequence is CASSVGLVGRETQYF. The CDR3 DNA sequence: TGTGCCAGCAGTGTGGGACTAGTAGGGCGAGAGACCCAGTACTTC.

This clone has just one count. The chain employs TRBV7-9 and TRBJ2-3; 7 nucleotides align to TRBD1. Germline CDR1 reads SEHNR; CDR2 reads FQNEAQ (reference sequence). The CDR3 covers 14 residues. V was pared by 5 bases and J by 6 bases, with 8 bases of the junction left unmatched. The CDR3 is CASSTWTGQDTQYF. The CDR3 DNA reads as TGTGCCAGCAGCACCTGGACAGGCCAGGATACGCAGTATTTT. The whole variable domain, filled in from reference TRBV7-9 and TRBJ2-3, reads DTGVSQNPRHKITKRGQNVTFRCDPISEHNRLYWYRQTLGQGPEFLTYFQNEAQLEKSRLLSDRFSAERPKGSFSTLEIQRTEQGDSAMYLCASSTWTGQDTQYFGPGTRLTVL.

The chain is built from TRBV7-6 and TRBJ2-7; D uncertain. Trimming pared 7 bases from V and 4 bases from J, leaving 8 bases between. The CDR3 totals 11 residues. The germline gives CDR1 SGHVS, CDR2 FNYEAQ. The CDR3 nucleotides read TGTGCCAGCACCAGACCGTACGAGCAGTACTTC. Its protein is CASTRPYEQYF.

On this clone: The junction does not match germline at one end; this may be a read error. CDR3 sequence: CSVAGAGGTALHDF. Here the CDR3 DNA reads TGCAGCGTTGCGGGCGCAGGGGGCACGGCTTTGCACGACTTC. This chain connects TRBV29-1 to TRBJ2-5; 8 positions agree with TRBD1. In germline, CDR1 is SQVTM, CDR2 ANQGSEA. This CDR3 is built from 14 residues.

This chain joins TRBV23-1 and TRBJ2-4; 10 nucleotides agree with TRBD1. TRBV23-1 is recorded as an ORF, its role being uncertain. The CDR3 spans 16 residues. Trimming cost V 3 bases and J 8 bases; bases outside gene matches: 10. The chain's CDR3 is CASSHFRDRGSYIQYF. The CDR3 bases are TGCGCCAGCAGTCATTTTAGGGACAGGGGATCCTACATTCAGTACTTC.

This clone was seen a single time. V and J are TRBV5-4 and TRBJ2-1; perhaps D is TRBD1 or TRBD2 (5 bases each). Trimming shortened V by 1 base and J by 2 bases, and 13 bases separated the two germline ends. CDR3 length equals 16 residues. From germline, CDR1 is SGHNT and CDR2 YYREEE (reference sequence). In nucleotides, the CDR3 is TGTGCCAGCAGCTTGAGTGCTGGGACGACCTACAATGAGCAGTTCTTC. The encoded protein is CASSLSAGTTYNEQFF. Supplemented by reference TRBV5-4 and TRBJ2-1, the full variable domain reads ETGVTQSPTHLIKTRGQQVTLRCSSQSGHNTVSWYQQALGQGPQFIFQYYREEENGRGNFPPRFSGLQFPNYSSELNVNALELDDSALYLCASSLSAGTTYNEQFFGPGTRLTVL.

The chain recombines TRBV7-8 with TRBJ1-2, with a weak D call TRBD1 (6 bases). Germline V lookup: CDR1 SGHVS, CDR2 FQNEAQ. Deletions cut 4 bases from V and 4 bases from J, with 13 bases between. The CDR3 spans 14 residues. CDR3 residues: CASSYSGEGYGYTF. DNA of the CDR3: TGTGCCAGCAGCTACTCAGGGGAGGGCTATGGCTACACCTTC.

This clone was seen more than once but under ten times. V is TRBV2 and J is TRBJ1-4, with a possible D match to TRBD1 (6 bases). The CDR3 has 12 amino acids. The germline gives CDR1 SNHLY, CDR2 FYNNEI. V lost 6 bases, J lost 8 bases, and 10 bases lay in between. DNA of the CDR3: TGTGCCAGCAGGTACCAGGGGGAAAAACTGTTTTTT. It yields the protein CASRYQGEKLFF.

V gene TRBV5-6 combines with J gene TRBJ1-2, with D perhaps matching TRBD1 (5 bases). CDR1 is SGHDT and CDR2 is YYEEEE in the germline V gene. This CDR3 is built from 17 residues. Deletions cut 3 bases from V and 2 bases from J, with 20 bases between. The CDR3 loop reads CASSSTLTTGRNYGYTF. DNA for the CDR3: TGTGCCAGCAGCTCTACCCTTACCACGGGACGAAACTATGGCTACACCTTC. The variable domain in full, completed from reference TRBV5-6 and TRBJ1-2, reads DAGVTQSPTHLIKTRGQQVTLRCSPKSGHDTVSWYQQALGQGPQFIFQYYEEEERQRGNFPDRFSGHQFPNYSSELNVNALLLGDSALYLCASSSTLTTGRNYGYTFGSGTRLTVV.

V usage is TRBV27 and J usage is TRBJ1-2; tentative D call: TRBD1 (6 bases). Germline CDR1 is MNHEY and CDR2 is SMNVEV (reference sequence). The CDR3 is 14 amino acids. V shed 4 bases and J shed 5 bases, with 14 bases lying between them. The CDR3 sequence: CASSSKSTGYGYTF. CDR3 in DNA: TGTGCCAGCAGTTCCAAATCTACAGGGTATGGCTACACCTTC.

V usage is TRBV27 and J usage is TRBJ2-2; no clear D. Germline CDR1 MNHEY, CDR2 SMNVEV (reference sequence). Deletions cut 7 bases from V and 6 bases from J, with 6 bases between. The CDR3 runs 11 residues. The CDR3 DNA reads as TGTGCCAGCAAGCGTGCCGGGGAGCTGTTTTTT. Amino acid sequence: CASKRAGELFF.

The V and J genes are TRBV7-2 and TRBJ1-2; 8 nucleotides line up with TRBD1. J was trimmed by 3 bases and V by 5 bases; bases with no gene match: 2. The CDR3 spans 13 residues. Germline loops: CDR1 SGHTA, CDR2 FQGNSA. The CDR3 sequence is CASSPDRDYGYTF. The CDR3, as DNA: TGTGCCAGCAGCCCGGACAGGGACTATGGCTACACCTTC.

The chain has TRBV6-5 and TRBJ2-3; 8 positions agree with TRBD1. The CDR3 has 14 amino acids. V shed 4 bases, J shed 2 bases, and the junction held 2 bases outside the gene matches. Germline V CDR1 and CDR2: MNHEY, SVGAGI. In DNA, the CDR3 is TGTGCCAGCAGTTGGGACAGGTCCACAGATACGCAGTATTTT. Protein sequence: CASSWDRSTDTQYF.

CDR3 sequence (DNA): TGTGCCAGCAGTGAAGGTGGCAGCAACTATGGCTACACCTTC. This sequence encodes CASSEGGSNYGYTF. The chain is built from TRBV25-1 and TRBJ1-2; no definite D call. The V end was cut by 2 bases, the J end by 2 bases, with 9 bases between. The CDR3 totals 14 residues. CDR1 and CDR2 from the germline V gene are MGHDK and SYGVNS.

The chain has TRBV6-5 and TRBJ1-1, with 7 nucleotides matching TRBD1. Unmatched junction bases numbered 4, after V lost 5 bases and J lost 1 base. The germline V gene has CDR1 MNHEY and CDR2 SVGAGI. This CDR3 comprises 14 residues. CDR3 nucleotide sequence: TGTGCCAGCAGTCTCCGGGACAGGAACACTGAAGCTTTCTTT. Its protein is CASSLRDRNTEAFF.

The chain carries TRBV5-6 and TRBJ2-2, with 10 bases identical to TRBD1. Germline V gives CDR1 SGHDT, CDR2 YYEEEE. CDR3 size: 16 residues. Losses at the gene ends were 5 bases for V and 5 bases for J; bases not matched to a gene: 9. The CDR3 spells CASSPWGQGLTGELFF. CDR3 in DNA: TGTGCCAGCAGTCCTTGGGGACAGGGGTTAACCGGGGAGCTGTTTTTT.

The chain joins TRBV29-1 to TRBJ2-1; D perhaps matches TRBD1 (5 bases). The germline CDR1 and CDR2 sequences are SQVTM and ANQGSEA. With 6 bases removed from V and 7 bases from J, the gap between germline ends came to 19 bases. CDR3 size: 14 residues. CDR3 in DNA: TGCAGCGTGACAGAGTTTGGGTTAATGAATGAGCAGTTCTTC. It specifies CSVTEFGLMNEQFF.

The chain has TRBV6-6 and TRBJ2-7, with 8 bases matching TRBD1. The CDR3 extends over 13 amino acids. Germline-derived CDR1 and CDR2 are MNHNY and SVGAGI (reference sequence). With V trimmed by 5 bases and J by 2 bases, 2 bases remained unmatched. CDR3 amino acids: CASSVDRAYEQYF. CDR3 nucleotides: TGTGCCAGCAGTGTGGACAGGGCCTACGAGCAGTACTTC.

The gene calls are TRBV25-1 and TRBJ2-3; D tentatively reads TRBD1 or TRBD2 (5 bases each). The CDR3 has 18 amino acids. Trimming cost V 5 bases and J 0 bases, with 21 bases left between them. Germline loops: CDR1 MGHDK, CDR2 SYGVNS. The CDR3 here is CASSLTRSSGRSTDTQYF. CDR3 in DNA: TGTGCCAGCAGTTTAACCAGAAGCTCAGGGAGAAGCACAGATACGCAGTATTTT.

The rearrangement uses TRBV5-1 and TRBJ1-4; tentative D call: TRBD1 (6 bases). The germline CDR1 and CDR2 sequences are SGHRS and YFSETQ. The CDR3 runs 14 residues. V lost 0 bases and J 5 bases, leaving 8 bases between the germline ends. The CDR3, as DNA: TGCGCCAGCAGCTTGGGGGGGGCGAATGAAAAACTGTTTTTT. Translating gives CASSLGGANEKLFF.

This chain's CDR3 is CASSISGQGRIEQFF. CDR3 nucleotides: TGTGCCAGTAGCATTTCGGGACAGGGTAGAATTGAGCAGTTCTTC. This sequence joins TRBV19 and TRBJ2-1; TRBD1 matches 9 bases. The junction had 12 bases not matched to a gene; V was cut back by 6 bases and J by 9 bases. CDR1 and CDR2 from the germline V gene are LNHDA and SQIVND (reference sequence). CDR3 length: 15 residues. The whole variable domain, remainder taken from reference TRBV19 and TRBJ2-1, is DGGITQSPKYLFRKEGQNVTLSCEQNLNHDAMYWYRQDPGQGLRLIYYSQIVNDFQKGDIAEGYSVSREKKESFPLTVTSAQKNPTAFYLCASSISGQGRIEQFFGPGTRLTVL.

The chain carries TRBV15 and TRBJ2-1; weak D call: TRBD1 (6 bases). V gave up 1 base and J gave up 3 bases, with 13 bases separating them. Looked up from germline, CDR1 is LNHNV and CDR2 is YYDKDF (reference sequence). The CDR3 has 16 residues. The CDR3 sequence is CATSRGIRGFYNEQFF. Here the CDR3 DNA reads TGTGCCACCAGCAGAGGGATTAGGGGGTTCTACAATGAGCAGTTCTTC.

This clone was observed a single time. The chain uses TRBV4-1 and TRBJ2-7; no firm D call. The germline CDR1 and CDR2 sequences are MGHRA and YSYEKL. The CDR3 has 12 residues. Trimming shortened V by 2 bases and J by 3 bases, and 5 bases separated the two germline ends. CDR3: CASSQPGYEQYF. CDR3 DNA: TGCGCCAGCAGCCAACCCGGCTACGAGCAGTACTTC.

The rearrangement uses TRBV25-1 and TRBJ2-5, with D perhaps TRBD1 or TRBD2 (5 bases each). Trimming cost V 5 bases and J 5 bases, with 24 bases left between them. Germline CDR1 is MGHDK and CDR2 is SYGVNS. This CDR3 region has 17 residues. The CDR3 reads CASSYPPRGTRGETQYF. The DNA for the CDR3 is TGTGCCAGCAGTTATCCCCCCCGTGGGACCCGAGGGGAGACCCAGTACTTC.

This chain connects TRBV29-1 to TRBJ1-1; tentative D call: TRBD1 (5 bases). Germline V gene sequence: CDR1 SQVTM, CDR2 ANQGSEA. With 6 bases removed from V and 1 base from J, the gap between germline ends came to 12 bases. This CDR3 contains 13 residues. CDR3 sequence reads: CSVPLRENTEAFF. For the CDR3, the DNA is TGCAGCGTCCCCCTCAGGGAGAACACTGAAGCTTTCTTT.